Sequencing of this TCR beta chain was carried out in a study of T cells in narcolepsy. Study results and limitations: In some patient and control memory CD4+ samples, autoreactive clones were absent. Reportedly, autoreactive clonotypes were serially detected in patients' blood but not controls'. Comparing one patient's CSF and blood CD4+ clonotypes highlighted HCRT- and TRIB2-specific autoreactive clonotypes.

On this clone: What it recognizes is unknown.

Generated by immunoSEQ multiplex PCR, the TCRdb table keeps only in-frame clones and is missing some. The sample has approximately 28,000 clones, around 78% seen once. This CDR3 region has 14 residues. Germline CDR1 reads SGHTA; CDR2 reads FQGNSA. J was trimmed by 6 bases and V by 5 bases; bases with no gene match: 8. This chain connects TRBV7-2 to TRBJ2-5, with 8 bases aligning to TRBD2. The TCR originated in a human donor with narcolepsy. Sequenced: CD45RA- memory CD4+ T cells from PBMCs. The CDR3 nucleotides read TGTGCCAGCAGCGGCGGGGGGCCCTTACAGACCCAGTACTTC. Encoded protein: CASSGGGPLQTQYF.